This T cell receptor (beta chain) was profiled in a study of blood T cell repertoires in COVID-19. Background on the study: There were acute and convalescent COVID-19 samples, and they came from the United States, Italy and Spain.

Authors' analysis steps: How many nucleated cells were present was estimated from reference gene primer amplification. Some clones are missing from TCRdb's copy, which holds only in-frame ones; the method was immunoSEQ multiplex PCR. The DNA was the basis for D and trimming; V, J and clone size are from that table. Of about 98,000 clones listed, nearly 90% are singletons. Trimming shortened V by 6 bases and J by 1 base, and 19 bases separated the two germline ends. CDR1 WSHSY and CDR2 SAAADI come from the germline V gene. The CDR3 is made up of 17 amino acids. The sequenced sample consisted of peripheral blood. The chain is built from TRBV10-2 and TRBJ2-1, with D possibly TRBD1 on 6 matching bases. This TCR was sampled from a man between 65 and 79 years old with acute or convalescent COVID-19. The CDR3 DNA reads TGCGCCAGCAGGACGAACCGAGACAGGCCGTCCTACAATGAGCAGTTCTTC. Its protein product is CASRTNRDRPSYNEQFF.